This T cell receptor beta chain comes out of a study of beta chain features in type 1 diabetes. The germline gives CDR1 SGHDT, CDR2 YYEEEE. The V end was cut by 4 bases, the J end by 7 bases, with 15 bases between. The length of the CDR3 is 13 residues. Notes on this clone: Its specificity is unknown.

Study-level results: Among all four CD4+ subsets, Type 1 diabetes patients had TCRB CDR3s that were moderately but significantly shorter. Patients with type 1 diabetes carried fewer insertions and had more deletions at their VDJ junctions. Patients' naive, central memory and Treg TCRB repertoires seemed closer to one another than those of healthy donors.

Expressed TCRB transcripts were sequenced because the entire RNA isolate underwent reverse transcription. This table comes from immunoSEQ multiplex PCR, and its TCRdb copy is limited to in-frame clones, with some not included. The repertoire holds approximately 100,000 clones, with roughly 28% as singletons. Sequencing was performed on central memory CD4+ T cells from blood. V gene TRBV5-6 combines with J gene TRBJ2-7, with D maybe TRBD2 (6 bases). The TCR was taken from a woman younger than 30 with type 1 diabetes. DNA of the CDR3: TGTGCCAGCAGCGGGGGACTTTCGGGAGAGCAGTACTTC. This encodes CASSGGLSGEQYF.